These 28 T cell receptor beta chains were sequenced from one sample in a study of T cells in Graves' hyperthyroidism and ophthalmopathy. Using RNA transcripts as the source, TCR beta CDR3 regions were amplified. Carried out on the TCR CDR3, a first-round RT-PCR used the HTBI primer set. Via MiXCR, TCRdb re-called the multiplex PCR reads, giving one row per CDR3 protein. The repertoire has more than 600,000 distinct CDR3 sequences, about 17% of them found once; the top ten carry under 10%. Sample: blood. The receptors here all came from a young man with Graves' hyperthyroidism.

The J gene is TRBJ2-4, the V gene TRBV20-1; weak D call: TRBD1 (5 bases). V dropped 3 bases and J dropped 2 bases, with 11 bases sitting between them. In germline, CDR1 is DFQATT, CDR2 SNEGSKA (reference sequence). The CDR3 covers 14 residues. The CDR3 DNA sequence: TGCAGTGCTAGTCCCCCAGGGACCAAAAACATTCAGTACTTC. Residues: CSASPPGTKNIQYF.

This chain uses TRBV7-9 with TRBJ2-7; 8 nucleotides align to TRBD1. Germline lookup yields CDR1 SEHNR and CDR2 FQNEAQ (reference sequence). Trimming cost V 3 bases and J 0 bases; bases outside gene matches: 7. The CDR3 runs to 16 residues. The CDR3: CASSLSGGGGSYEQYF. CDR3 nucleotide sequence: TGTGCCAGCAGCTTGTCAGGGGGCGGAGGCTCCTACGAGCAGTACTTC. The whole variable domain, remainder taken from reference TRBV7-9 and TRBJ2-7, is DTGVSQNPRHKITKRGQNVTFRCDPISEHNRLYWYRQTLGQGPEFLTYFQNEAQLEKSRLLSDRFSAERPKGSFSTLEIQRTEQGDSAMYLCASSLSGGGGSYEQYFGPGTRLTVT.

This clonotype was seen many times. The chain links TRBV18 to TRBJ2-7; D not resolved. CDR1 and CDR2 from the germline V gene are KGHSH and LQKENI. V was shortened by 0 bases and J by 7 bases, with 10 bases between the two germline ends. The CDR3 contains 13 residues. This CDR3 is CASSPPSSREQYF. CDR3 DNA sequence: TGTGCCAGCTCACCACCGTCGAGCCGGGAGCAGTACTTC. The full variable domain, with the rest looked up from reference TRBV18 and TRBJ2-7, is NAGVMQNPRHLVRRRGQEARLRCSPMKGHSHVYWYRQLPEEGLKFMVYLQKENIIDESGMPKERFSAEFPKEGPSILRIQQVVRGDSAAYFCASSPPSSREQYFGPGTRLTVT.

This clonotype was recorded many times. The chain is built from TRBV20-1 and TRBJ2-7, with 7 bases matching TRBD1. Germline loops: CDR1 DFQATT, CDR2 SNEGSKA (reference sequence). The CDR3 length is 15 residues. V gave up 5 bases and J gave up 7 bases; unmatched junction bases: 17. As DNA, the CDR3 is TGCAGTGCTCAACCACTCCCCAGCGCAGGGGGTGAGCAGTACTTC. Translating gives CSAQPLPSAGGEQYF.

This clonotype has a handful of counts. V and J are TRBV6-1 and TRBJ2-5, with 7 bases fitting TRBD1. The CDR3 covers 14 residues. Trimming at V came to 7 bases and at J to 0 bases, leaving 5 bases not matched to a gene. Germline lookup yields CDR1 MNHNS and CDR2 SASEGT. For the CDR3, the DNA is TGTGCCAGCAAACCCGACAGGGACCAAGAGACCCAGTACTTC. As protein: CASKPDRDQETQYF.

This clonotype showed up just a few times. The chain has TRBV11-3 and TRBJ2-5; 7 nucleotides match TRBD1. CDR3 size: 15 residues. The trim removed 3 bases at V and 5 bases at J, leaving 9 bases unmatched. Germline CDR1 and CDR2: SGHNT and YENEEA. The CDR3 DNA follows: TGTGCCAGCAGCTTGTTAAGGGGGCCATTCGAGACCCAGTACTTC. This sequence encodes CASSLLRGPFETQYF.

This clonotype was counted between two and nine times. V gene TRBV10-3 combines with J gene TRBJ1-2; D is unclear. Germline V gene data show CDR1 as ENHRY and CDR2 as SYGVKD. The CDR3 covers 13 residues. V was cut by 6 bases and J by 0 bases, with 8 bases left in between. Written as DNA, the CDR3 is TGTGCCATCAGCTCCGGACCTAACTATGGCTACACCTTC. This sequence encodes CAISSGPNYGYTF.

This clonotype was seen only a few times. The chain joins TRBV14 to TRBJ2-5; D not resolved. Per germline, CDR1 SGHDN and CDR2 FVKESK. V lost 0 bases to trimming and J lost 4 bases, with 15 bases between them. The CDR3 contains 16 residues. As DNA, the CDR3 is TGTGCCAGCAGCCAAGATCCACTGGAGTATATAGAGACCCAGTACTTC. This gives the protein CASSQDPLEYIETQYF.

This clonotype was recorded at least ten times. The rearrangement links TRBV20-1 to TRBJ1-2; D might be TRBD1 (5 bases). The CDR3 totals 14 residues. Looked up from germline, CDR1 is DFQATT and CDR2 is SNEGSKA (reference sequence). V was pared by 7 bases and J by 2 bases, with 17 bases between. CDR3 nucleotide sequence: TGCAGTGTCGAAACTCCAGGACACAACTATGGCTACACCTTC. It yields the protein CSVETPGHNYGYTF.

The V and J genes are TRBV6-1 and TRBJ2-2; TRBD1 aligns across 9 bases. V shed 7 bases, J shed 0 bases, and the junction held 18 bases outside the gene matches. Germline CDR1 and CDR2: MNHNS and SASEGT. This CDR3 region has 20 residues. CDR3 sequence (DNA): TGTGCCAGCAAGCGGCCGGGACAGGGCTCCTCTGCCGCGAACACCGGGGAGCTGTTTTTT. The encoded protein is CASKRPGQGSSAANTGELFF.

This clonotype was seen repeatedly, ten times or more. The genes are TRBV30 and TRBJ2-7; D is perhaps TRBD1 (5 bases). The CDR3 is made up of 14 amino acids. Germline CDR1 and CDR2: GTSNPN and SVGIG (reference sequence). V was shortened by 0 bases and J by 4 bases, with 13 bases between the two germline ends. Here the CDR3 reads CAWSVLGLRYEQYF. The CDR3 coding sequence is TGTGCCTGGAGTGTTCTGGGGCTGCGGTACGAGCAGTACTTC.

This sequence joins TRBV20-1 and TRBJ1-5, with D unresolved. Trimming took 6 bases from V and 2 from J, leaving 11 bases between them. Per the germline V gene, CDR1 is DFQATT and CDR2 is SNEGSKA (reference sequence). This CDR3 has 13 residues. The CDR3: CSARPHGNQPQHF. In DNA form, the CDR3 reads TGCAGTGCCCGACCCCACGGCAATCAGCCCCAGCATTTT.

This clonotype appeared many times. The rearrangement links TRBV6-1 to TRBJ2-7; D possibly corresponds to TRBD2 (5 bases). Germline V gene lookup returns CDR1 MNHNS and CDR2 SASEGT. Trimming left V 8 bases short and J 1 base short, with 9 bases between. The CDR3 extends over 12 amino acids. The CDR3 region has the DNA TGTGCCAGCTCAGGACTTTCCTACGAGCAGTACTTC. Translating gives CASSGLSYEQYF.

The V call is TRBV7-2, the J call TRBJ1-5; TRBD1 is a possible D gene (6 bases). Germline V gene sequence: CDR1 SGHTA, CDR2 FQGNSA. This CDR3 region has 15 residues. V dropped 4 bases and J dropped 0 bases, with 10 bases sitting between them. CDR3 protein: CASSYQGLSNQPQHF. In DNA, the CDR3 is TGTGCCAGCAGCTACCAGGGGCTTAGCAATCAGCCCCAGCATTTT. The full variable domain, in which reference TRBV7-2 and TRBJ1-5 provide the parts outside the CDR3, is GAGVSQSPSNKVTEKGKDVELRCDPISGHTALYWYRQSLGQGLEFLIYFQGNSAPDKSGLPSDRFSAERTGGSVSTLTIQRTQQEDSAVYLCASSYQGLSNQPQHFGDGTRLSIL.

This clonotype was counted only a few times. The V call is TRBV27, the J call TRBJ2-2; no firm D call. V lost 4 bases and J lost 4, with 13 bases in between. Germline V gives CDR1 MNHEY, CDR2 SMNVEV (reference sequence). The CDR3 consists of 15 residues. CDR3 amino acids: CASSSLASATGELFF. The CDR3 DNA reads as TGTGCCAGCAGTTCGTTAGCCAGTGCCACCGGGGAGCTGTTTTTT.

The rearrangement links TRBV29-1 to TRBJ2-2, with 11 bases lining up with TRBD1. Germline lookup yields CDR1 SQVTM and CDR2 ANQGSEA. CDR3 length: 15 residues. Trimming removed 4 bases from V and 4 bases from J; junction bases left unmatched: 5. CDR3 loop: CSVARGTGGTGELFF. DNA for the CDR3: TGCAGCGTTGCGCGGGGGACAGGGGGCACCGGGGAGCTGTTTTTT.

This clonotype was counted at least ten times. The chain recombines TRBV5-1 with TRBJ2-7; 11 bases align to TRBD1. The CDR3 spans 15 residues. J gave up 6 bases and V 5 bases, and 10 bases lay outside the gene matches. From germline, CDR1 is SGHRS and CDR2 YFSETQ. CDR3: CASRYGTGGSGEQYF. The CDR3 coding sequence is TGCGCCAGCAGGTACGGGACAGGGGGATCGGGCGAGCAGTACTTC.

Many counts were recorded for this clonotype. The genes are TRBV28 and TRBJ2-4, with D possibly matching TRBD1 (6 bases). The germline V gene encodes CDR1 MDHEN and CDR2 SYDVKM. CDR3 length: 15 amino acids. The germline V and J ends were trimmed by 5 bases and 0 bases, with 11 bases remaining between them. The CDR3 DNA sequence: TGTGCCAGCAGTATACAGGGTCTAGCCAAAAACATTCAGTACTTC. Translating gives CASSIQGLAKNIQYF.

This clonotype showed up many times. This sequence joins TRBV27 and TRBJ2-7, with TRBD2 identical over 7 bases. Trimming took 3 bases from V and 3 from J; bases not matched to a gene: 5. CDR1 MNHEY and CDR2 SMNVEV come from the germline V gene (reference sequence). The CDR3 length is 14 residues. CDR3 DNA sequence: TGTGCCAGCAGTTTGAGGGAGGGCAACTACGAGCAGTACTTC. Translation: CASSLREGNYEQYF.

This clonotype occurred a few times. V gene TRBV20-1 combines with J gene TRBJ2-7; 10 bases fit TRBD2. This CDR3 comprises 15 residues. Germline lookup yields CDR1 DFQATT and CDR2 SNEGSKA (reference sequence). V lost 0 bases to trimming and J lost 6 bases; unmatched junction nucleotides: 8. CDR3 nucleotide sequence: TGCAGTGCTAGAGATTTCCTAGCGGGAGCGGGCGAGCAGTACTTC. As protein: CSARDFLAGAGEQYF.

The CDR3 here is CASSLRTSGRALFPYEQYF. CDR3 nucleotide sequence: TGCGCCAGCAGCTTGAGGACTAGCGGGAGGGCCTTATTTCCCTACGAGCAGTACTTC. J is TRBJ2-7 and V is TRBV5-1; 15 positions match TRBD2. V lost 1 base to trimming and J lost 2 bases; unmatched junction nucleotides: 10. Germline lookup yields CDR1 SGHRS and CDR2 YFSETQ. CDR3 size: 19 residues.

DNA for the CDR3: TGTGCCAGCAGCCCCCTAGGGGTGAGGGGCCAGTTCTTC. It encodes CASSPLGVRGQFF. The genes are TRBV7-9 and TRBJ2-1; D tentatively reads TRBD1 or TRBD2 (5 bases each). V lost 5 bases and J 13 bases, leaving 18 bases between the germline ends. CDR1 is SEHNR, CDR2 FQNEAQ, per germline (reference sequence). The CDR3 has 13 amino acids.

This clonotype was observed a few times. The V gene is TRBV4-1, the J gene TRBJ2-1; 9 bases map to TRBD2. The V segment lost 0 bases and the J segment 0 bases; nucleotides outside the gene matches: 9. Germline assignment: CDR1 MGHRA and CDR2 YSYEKL. CDR3 length: 19 amino acids. DNA of the CDR3: TGCGCCAGCAGCCAAGATTCCCCACTAGCGGGTAGCTCCTACAATGAGCAGTTCTTC. Amino acids: CASSQDSPLAGSSYNEQFF.

As DNA, the CDR3 is TGTGCCAGCAGCCGCGGCAGGGGGCAGCCCCAGCATTTT. Its translation: CASSRGRGQPQHF. The chain has TRBV9 and TRBJ1-5; 7 bases line up with TRBD1. Unmatched junction bases numbered 5, after V lost 4 bases and J lost 7 bases. This CDR3 contains 13 residues. Germline CDR1 SGDLS, CDR2 YYNGEE.

About this clonotype itself: Since no conserved phenylalanine or tryptophan closes the CDR3, a read error is the likely cause. The V gene is TRBV12-3 or TRBV12-4, the J gene TRBJ1-5, with a weak D call TRBD1 (5 bases). This CDR3 is 15 amino acids long. The V gene lost 7 bases and the J gene lost 4 bases, with 17 bases spanning the gap. The CDR3 DNA is TGTGCCAGCACTCAAAGCGGGGGTTGGAATCAGCCCCAGCATCTT. Translated: CASTQSGGWNQPQHL.

This clonotype was seen at least ten times. The chain links TRBV7-9 to TRBJ2-1; D not certain. Germline V gene lookup returns CDR1 SEHNR and CDR2 FQNEAQ (reference sequence). The length of the CDR3 is 14 residues. Trimming took 5 bases from V and 0 from J, leaving 8 bases between them. CDR3 sequence reads: CASSPSISYNEQFF. The DNA for the CDR3 is TGTGCCAGCAGCCCCTCAATCTCCTACAATGAGCAGTTCTTC. Full variable domain (rest looked up from reference TRBV7-9 and TRBJ2-1): DTGVSQNPRHKITKRGQNVTFRCDPISEHNRLYWYRQTLGQGPEFLTYFQNEAQLEKSRLLSDRFSAERPKGSFSTLEIQRTEQGDSAMYLCASSPSISYNEQFFGPGTRLTVL.

The rearrangement uses TRBV7-9 and TRBJ2-1; 14 bases fit TRBD2. The CDR3 contains 15 residues. Looked up from germline, CDR1 is SEHNR and CDR2 is FQNEAQ (reference sequence). V was pared by 5 bases and J by 9 bases, with 6 bases of the junction left unmatched. CDR3 sequence reads: CASSRGTSGSSEQFF. Here the CDR3 DNA reads TGTGCCAGCAGCCGCGGGACTAGCGGGAGTTCTGAGCAGTTCTTC. Supplemented by reference TRBV7-9 and TRBJ2-1, the full variable domain reads DTGVSQNPRHKITKRGQNVTFRCDPISEHNRLYWYRQTLGQGPEFLTYFQNEAQLEKSRLLSDRFSAERPKGSFSTLEIQRTEQGDSAMYLCASSRGTSGSSEQFFGPGTRLTVL.

This clonotype has more than one count but fewer than ten. This chain connects TRBV6-2 or TRBV6-3 to TRBJ2-7; possible D gene TRBD2, 6 bases. Between the trimmed V and J ends, which lost 5 bases and 0 bases, there was a span of 11 bases. This CDR3 has 14 amino acids. Germline V gene lookup returns CDR1 MNHEY and CDR2 SVGEGT. CDR3 in DNA: TGTGCCAGCAGTCCGGAGGGAAGCTCCTACGAGCAGTACTTC. Encoded protein: CASSPEGSSYEQYF.